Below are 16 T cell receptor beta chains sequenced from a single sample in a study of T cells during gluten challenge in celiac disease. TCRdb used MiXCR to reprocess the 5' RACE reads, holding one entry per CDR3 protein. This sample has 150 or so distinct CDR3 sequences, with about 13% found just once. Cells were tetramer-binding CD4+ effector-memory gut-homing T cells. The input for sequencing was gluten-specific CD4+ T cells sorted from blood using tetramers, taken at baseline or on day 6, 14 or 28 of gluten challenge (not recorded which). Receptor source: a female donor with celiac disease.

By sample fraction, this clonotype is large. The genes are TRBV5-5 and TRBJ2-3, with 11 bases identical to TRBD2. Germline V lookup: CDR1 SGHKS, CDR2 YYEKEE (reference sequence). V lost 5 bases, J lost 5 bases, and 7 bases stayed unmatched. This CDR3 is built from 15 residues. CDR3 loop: CASRVGLAGGDTQYF. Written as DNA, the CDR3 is TGTGCCAGCAGGGTGGGCCTAGCGGGAGGAGATACGCAGTATTTT.

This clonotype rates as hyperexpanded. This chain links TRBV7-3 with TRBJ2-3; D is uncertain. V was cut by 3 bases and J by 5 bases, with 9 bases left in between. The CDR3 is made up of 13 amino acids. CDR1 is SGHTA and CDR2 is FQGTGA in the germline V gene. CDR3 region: CASSFTVQDTQYF. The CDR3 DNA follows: TGTGCCAGCAGCTTTACCGTACAAGATACGCAGTATTTT. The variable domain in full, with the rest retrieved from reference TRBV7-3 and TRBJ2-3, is GAGVSQTPSNKVTEKGKYVELRCDPISGHTALYWYRQSLGQGPEFLIYFQGTGAADDSGLPNDRFFAVRPEGSVSTLKIQRTERGDSAVYLCASSFTVQDTQYFGPGTRLTVL.

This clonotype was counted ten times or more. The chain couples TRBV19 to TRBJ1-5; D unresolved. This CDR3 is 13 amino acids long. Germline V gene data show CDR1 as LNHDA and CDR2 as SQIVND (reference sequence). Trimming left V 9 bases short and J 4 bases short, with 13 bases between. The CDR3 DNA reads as TGTGCCAGAGCCCCAGGCGGGAATCAGCCCCAGCATTTT. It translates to CARAPGGNQPQHF.

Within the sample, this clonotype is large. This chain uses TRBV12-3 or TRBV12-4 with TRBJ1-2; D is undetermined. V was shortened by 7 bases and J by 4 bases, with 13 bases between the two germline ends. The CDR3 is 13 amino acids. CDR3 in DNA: TGTGCCAGCACCTCTCGGGTTGGCTATGGCTACACCTTC. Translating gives CASTSRVGYGYTF.

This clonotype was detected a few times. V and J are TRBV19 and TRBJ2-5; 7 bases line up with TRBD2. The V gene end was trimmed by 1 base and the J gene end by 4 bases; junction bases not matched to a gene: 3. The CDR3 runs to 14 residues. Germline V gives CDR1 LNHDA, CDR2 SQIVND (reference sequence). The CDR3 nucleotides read TGTGCCAGTAGTATAGGGACTAGGGGAGAGACCCAGTACTTC. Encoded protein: CASSIGTRGETQYF.

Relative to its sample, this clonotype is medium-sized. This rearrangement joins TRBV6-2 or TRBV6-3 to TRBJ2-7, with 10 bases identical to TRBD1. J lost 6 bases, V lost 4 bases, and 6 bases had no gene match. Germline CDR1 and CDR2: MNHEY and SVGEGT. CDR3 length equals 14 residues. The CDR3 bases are TGTGCCAGCAGTTGGTTCGGGACAGGGGCCGAGCAGTACTTC. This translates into CASSWFGTGAEQYF.

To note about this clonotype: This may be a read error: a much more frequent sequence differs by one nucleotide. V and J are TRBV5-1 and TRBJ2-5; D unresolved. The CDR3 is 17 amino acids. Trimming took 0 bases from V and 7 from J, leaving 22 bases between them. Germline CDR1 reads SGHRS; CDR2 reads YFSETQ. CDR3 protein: CASSLGSGYSSSVTQYF. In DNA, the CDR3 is TGCGCCAGCAGCTTGGGGTCCGGTTACAGTTCTTCAGTGACCCAGTACTTC.

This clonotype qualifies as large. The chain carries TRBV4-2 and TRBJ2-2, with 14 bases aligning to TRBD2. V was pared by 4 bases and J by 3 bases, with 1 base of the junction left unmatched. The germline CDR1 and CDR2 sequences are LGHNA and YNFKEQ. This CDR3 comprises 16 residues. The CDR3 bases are TGTGCCAGCAGCCCGGGACTAGCGGGGGACACCGGGGAGCTGTTTTTT. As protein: CASSPGLAGDTGELFF.

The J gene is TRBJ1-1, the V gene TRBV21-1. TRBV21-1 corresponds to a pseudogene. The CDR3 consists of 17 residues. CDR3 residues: CASSKALSWNADTEAFF. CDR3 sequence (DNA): TGTGCCAGCAGCAAAGCGCTTTCTTGGAACGCTGACACTGAAGCTTTCTTT.

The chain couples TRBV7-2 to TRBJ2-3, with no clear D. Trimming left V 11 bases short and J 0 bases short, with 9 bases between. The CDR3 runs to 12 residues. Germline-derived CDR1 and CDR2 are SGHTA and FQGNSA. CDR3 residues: CACIRSTDTQYF. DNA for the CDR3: TGTGCCTGCATAAGGAGCACAGATACGCAGTATTTT.

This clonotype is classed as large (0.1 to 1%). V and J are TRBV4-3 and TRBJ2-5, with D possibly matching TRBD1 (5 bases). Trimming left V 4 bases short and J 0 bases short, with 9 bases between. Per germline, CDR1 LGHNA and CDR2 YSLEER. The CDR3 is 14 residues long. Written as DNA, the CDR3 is TGCGCCAGCAGCCGGACATTATACCAAGAGACCCAGTACTTC. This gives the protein CASSRTLYQETQYF.

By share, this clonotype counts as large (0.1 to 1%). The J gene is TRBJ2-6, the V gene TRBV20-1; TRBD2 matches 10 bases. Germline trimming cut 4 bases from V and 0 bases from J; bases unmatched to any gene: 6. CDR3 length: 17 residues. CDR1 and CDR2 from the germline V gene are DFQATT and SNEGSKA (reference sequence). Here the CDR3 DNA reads TGCAGTGCTAACCGAGCGGGGGGGATCTCTGGGGCCAACGTCCTGACTTTC. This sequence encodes CSANRAGGISGANVLTF.

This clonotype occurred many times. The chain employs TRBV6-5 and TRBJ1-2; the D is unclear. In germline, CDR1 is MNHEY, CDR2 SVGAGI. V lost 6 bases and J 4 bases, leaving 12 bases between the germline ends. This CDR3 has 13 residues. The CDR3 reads CASSIRVGYGYTF. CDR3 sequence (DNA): TGTGCCAGCAGCATAAGGGTTGGCTATGGCTACACCTTC.

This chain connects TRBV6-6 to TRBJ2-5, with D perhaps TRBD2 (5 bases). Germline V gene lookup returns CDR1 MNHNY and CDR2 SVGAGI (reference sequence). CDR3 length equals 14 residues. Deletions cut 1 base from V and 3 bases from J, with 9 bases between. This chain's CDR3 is CASSYWVGEETQYF. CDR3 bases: TGTGCCAGCAGTTACTGGGTCGGGGAAGAGACCCAGTACTTC.

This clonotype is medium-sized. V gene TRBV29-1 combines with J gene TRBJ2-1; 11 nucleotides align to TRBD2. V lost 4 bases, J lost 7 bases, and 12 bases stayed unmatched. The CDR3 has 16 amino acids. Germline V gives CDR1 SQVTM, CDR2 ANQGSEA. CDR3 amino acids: CSVARLAGGQGNEQFF. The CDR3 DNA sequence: TGCAGCGTTGCTCGGCTAGCGGGAGGTCAGGGGAATGAGCAGTTCTTC.

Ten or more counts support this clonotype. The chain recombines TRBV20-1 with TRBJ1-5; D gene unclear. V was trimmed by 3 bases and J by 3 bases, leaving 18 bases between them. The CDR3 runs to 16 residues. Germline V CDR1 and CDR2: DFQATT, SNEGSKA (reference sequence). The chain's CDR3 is CSASALVEGVNQPQHF. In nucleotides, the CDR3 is TGCAGTGCTAGCGCCTTGGTTGAGGGCGTCAATCAGCCCCAGCATTTT.